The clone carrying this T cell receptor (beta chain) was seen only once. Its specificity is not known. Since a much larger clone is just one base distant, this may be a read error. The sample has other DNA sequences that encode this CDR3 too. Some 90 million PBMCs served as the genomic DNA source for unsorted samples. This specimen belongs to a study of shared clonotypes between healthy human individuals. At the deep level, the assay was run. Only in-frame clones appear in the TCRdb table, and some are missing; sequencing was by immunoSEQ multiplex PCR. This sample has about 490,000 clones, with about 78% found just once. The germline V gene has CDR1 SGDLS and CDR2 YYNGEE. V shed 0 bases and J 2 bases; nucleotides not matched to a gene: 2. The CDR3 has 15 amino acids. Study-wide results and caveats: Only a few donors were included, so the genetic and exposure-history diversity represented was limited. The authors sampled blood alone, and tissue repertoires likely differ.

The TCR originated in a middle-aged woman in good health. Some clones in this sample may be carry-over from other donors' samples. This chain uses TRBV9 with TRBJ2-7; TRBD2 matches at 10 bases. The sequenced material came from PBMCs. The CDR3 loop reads CASSVASGSAYEQYF. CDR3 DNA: TGTGCCAGCAGCGTAGCTAGCGGGAGTGCCTACGAGCAGTACTTC. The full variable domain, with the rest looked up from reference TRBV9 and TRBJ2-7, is DSGVTQTPKHLITATGQRVTLRCSPRSGDLSVYWYQQSLDQGLQFLIQYYNGEERAKGNILERFSAQQFPDLHSELNLSSLELGDSALYFCASSVASGSAYEQYFGPGTRLTVT.